These 9 T cell receptor beta chains were all obtained from the same sample, sequenced in a study of T cells expressing NK-cell markers. TCRdb re-called the 5' RACE reads and gives one entry per CDR3 protein, without DNA. The sample spans 550,000 to 600,000 distinct CDR3 sequences; the ten largest clones claim roughly 3.5%. Sequencing was done on a sample of blood T cells: a sorted CD56 or NKG2C T cell subset, CD4+ or CD8+ T cells, or bulk PBMC T cells (not recorded which). The receptors come from a man between 18 and 29 years old in good health.

The chain has TRBV20-1 and TRBJ2-7; the TCRdb D gene call, TRBD2, has no DNA to confirm it. The germline CDR1 and CDR2 sequences are DFQATT and SNEGSKA (reference sequence). The CDR3 extends over 18 amino acids. This CDR3 reads CSARTGLAGGPVPYEQYF.

J is TRBJ2-1 and V is TRBV7-9. The V gene's germline CDR1 is SEHNR and CDR2 FQNEAQ (reference sequence). This CDR3 spans 13 amino acids. CDR3 sequence: CASSLDLRNEQFF.

The CDR3 is CSVRGTVTYEQYF. V usage is TRBV29-1 and J usage is TRBJ2-7; the D call from TCRdb, TRBD1, cannot be confirmed without DNA. Germline V gene lookup returns CDR1 SQVTM and CDR2 ANQGSEA. The CDR3 spans 13 residues.

The rearrangement links TRBV12-3 or TRBV12-4 to TRBJ1-2; the TCRdb D gene call, TRBD1, has no DNA to confirm it. This CDR3 has 14 residues. The CDR3 sequence: CASSFWTGGVGYTF.

CDR3 sequence: CASKMGLHTGELFF. V is TRBV6-2 or TRBV6-3 and J is TRBJ2-2; no DNA is available, so the TRBD2 call from TCRdb remains unchecked. Germline V gene sequence: CDR1 MNHEY, CDR2 SVGEGT. There are 14 residues in the CDR3.

This chain joins TRBV28 and TRBJ2-6; the TCRdb D gene call, TRBD1, has no DNA to confirm it. The CDR3 is 15 residues long. CDR1 and CDR2 (germline): MDHEN, SYDVKM. The CDR3 sequence is CASGGLKGGANVLTF.

The V and J genes are TRBV28 and TRBJ2-4; TCRdb lists TRBD2, though no DNA is available to test this call. The CDR3 is 14 residues long. CDR1 MDHEN and CDR2 SYDVKM come from the germline V gene. The CDR3 reads CARGWDVVKNIQYF.

The gene calls are TRBV6-5 and TRBJ2-7. Germline V gives CDR1 MNHEY, CDR2 SVGAGI. The length of the CDR3 is 12 residues. CDR3 amino acids: CATQAYTYEQYF.

The V and J genes are TRBV5-1 and TRBJ1-5; the D call of TRBD1 rests on TCRdb alone, since no DNA is present to check it. Germline V lookup: CDR1 SGHRS, CDR2 YFSETQ. The length of the CDR3 is 14 residues. The CDR3 region is CASSSGQGYEPQHF.